Here is one T cell receptor beta chain with its context. V shed 4 bases and J 3 bases; nucleotides not matched to a gene: 5. The CDR3 contains 15 residues. Germline V gene lookup returns CDR1 LNHDA and CDR2 SQIVND (reference sequence). The source of the sample is a study of blood T cell repertoires in COVID-19. Study as a whole: The samples span acute and convalescent COVID-19 from the United States, Italy and Spain. T cells, B-cell-depleted T cells, or PBMCs provided the cDNA or gDNA that served as material.

In the study's own analysis: For nucleated cells, counts were estimated from reference gene primer amplification. Some clones are missing from TCRdb's copy, which holds only in-frame ones; the method was immunoSEQ multiplex PCR. For V, J and clone size, that table is used; D and trimming come from the DNA. The sample lists about 150,000 clones, 88% occurring once. The chain is built from TRBV19 and TRBJ2-3; 9 nucleotides agree with TRBD1. Specimen: peripheral blood. The TCR was taken from a woman in her 70s with acute or convalescent COVID-19. For the CDR3, the DNA is TGTGCCAGTAGTAGAACGACAGGGGGAACAGATACGCAGTATTTT. Protein sequence: CASSRTTGGTDTQYF. Together with reference TRBV19 and TRBJ2-3, the CDR3 gives the full variable domain: DGGITQSPKYLFRKEGQNVTLSCEQNLNHDAMYWYRQDPGQGLRLIYYSQIVNDFQKGDIAEGYSVSREKKESFPLTVTSAQKNPTAFYLCASSRTTGGTDTQYFGPGTRLTVL.